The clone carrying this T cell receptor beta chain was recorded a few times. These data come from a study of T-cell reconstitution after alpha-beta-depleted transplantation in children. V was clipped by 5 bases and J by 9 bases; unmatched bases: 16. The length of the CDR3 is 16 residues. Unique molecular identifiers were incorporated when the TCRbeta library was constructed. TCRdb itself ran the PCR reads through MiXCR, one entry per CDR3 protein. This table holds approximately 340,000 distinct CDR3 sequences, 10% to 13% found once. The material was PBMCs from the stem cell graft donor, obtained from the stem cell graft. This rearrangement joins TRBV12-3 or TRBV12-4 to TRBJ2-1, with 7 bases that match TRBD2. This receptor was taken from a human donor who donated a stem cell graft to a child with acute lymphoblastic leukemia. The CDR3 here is CASSIHSRGRGGEQFF. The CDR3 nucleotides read TGTGCCAGCAGTATACACTCGAGAGGGAGGGGAGGTGAGCAGTTCTTC.